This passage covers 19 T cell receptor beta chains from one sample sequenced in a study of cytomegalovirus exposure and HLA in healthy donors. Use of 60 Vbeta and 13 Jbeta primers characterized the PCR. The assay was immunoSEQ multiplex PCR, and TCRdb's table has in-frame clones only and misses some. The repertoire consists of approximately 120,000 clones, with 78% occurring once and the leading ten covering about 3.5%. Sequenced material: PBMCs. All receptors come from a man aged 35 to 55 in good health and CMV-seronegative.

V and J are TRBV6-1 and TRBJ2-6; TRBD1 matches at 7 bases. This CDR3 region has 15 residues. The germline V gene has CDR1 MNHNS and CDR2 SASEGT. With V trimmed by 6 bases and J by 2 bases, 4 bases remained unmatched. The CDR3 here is CASRVDRAGANVLTF. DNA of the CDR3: TGTGCCAGCAGGGTAGACAGGGCTGGGGCCAACGTCCTGACTTTC.

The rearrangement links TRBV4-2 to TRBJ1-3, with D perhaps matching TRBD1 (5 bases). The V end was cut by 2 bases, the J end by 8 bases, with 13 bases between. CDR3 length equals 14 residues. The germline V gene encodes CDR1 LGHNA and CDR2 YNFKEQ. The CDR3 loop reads CASSQTPSRDTIYF. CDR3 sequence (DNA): TGTGCCAGCAGCCAAACCCCCTCCAGGGACACCATATATTTT.

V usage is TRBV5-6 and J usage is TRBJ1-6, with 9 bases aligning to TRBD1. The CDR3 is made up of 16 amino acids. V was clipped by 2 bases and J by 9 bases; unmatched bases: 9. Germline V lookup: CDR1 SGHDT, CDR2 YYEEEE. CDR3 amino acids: CASSLTGTGSFSPLHF. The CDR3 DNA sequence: TGTGCCAGCAGCTTAACCGGGACAGGGTCTTTTTCACCCCTCCACTTT.

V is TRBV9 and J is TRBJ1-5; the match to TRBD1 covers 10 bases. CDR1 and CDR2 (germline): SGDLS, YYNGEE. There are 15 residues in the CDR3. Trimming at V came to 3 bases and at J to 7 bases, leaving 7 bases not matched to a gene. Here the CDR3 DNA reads TGTGCCAGCAGCGCAACCGGGACAGGGGAACAGCCCCAGCATTTT. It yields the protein CASSATGTGEQPQHF.

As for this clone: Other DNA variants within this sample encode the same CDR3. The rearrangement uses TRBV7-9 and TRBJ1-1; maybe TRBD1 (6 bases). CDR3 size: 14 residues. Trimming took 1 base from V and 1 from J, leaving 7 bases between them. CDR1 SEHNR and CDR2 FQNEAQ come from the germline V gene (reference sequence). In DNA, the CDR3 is TGTGCCAGCAGCTTAGGAGGGGGGAACACTGAAGCTTTCTTT. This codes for CASSLGGGNTEAFF.

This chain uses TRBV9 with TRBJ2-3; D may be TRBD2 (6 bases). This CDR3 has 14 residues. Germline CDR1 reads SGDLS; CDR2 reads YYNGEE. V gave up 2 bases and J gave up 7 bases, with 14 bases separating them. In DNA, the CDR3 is TGTGCCAGCAGCGTTCCATCCGGGGGAAATACGCAGTATTTT. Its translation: CASSVPSGGNTQYF.

Written as DNA, the CDR3 is TGCGCCAGCGGCCCCCAGGGGCACAACTATGGCTACACCTTC. Translation: CASGPQGHNYGYTF. The chain combines TRBV5-1 with TRBJ1-2; weak D call: TRBD1 (6 bases). The CDR3 extends over 14 amino acids. V dropped 7 bases and J dropped 2 bases, with 15 bases sitting between them. Germline V CDR1 and CDR2: SGHRS, YFSETQ.

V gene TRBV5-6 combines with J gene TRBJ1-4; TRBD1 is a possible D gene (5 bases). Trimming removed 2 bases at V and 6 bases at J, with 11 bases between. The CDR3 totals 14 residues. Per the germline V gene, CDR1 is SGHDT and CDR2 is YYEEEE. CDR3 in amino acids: CASSLSVRDEKLFF. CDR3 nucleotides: TGTGCCAGCAGCTTATCGGTCAGGGATGAAAAACTGTTTTTT.

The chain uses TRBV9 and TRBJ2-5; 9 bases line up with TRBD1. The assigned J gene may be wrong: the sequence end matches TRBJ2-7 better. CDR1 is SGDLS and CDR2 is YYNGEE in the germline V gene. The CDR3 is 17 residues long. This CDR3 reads CASSPTTRDRDYYEQYF. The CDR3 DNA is TGTGCCAGCAGCCCAACCACTCGGGACAGGGACTACTACGAGCAGTACTTC.

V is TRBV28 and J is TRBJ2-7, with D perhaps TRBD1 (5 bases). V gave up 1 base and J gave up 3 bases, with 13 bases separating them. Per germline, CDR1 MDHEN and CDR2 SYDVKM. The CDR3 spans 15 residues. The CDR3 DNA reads TGTGCCAGCAGTTTATCAGGGAATCTCATCTACGAGCAGTACTTC. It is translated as CASSLSGNLIYEQYF.

The CDR3 sequence: CASSLVGHENIQYF. The CDR3 DNA is TGCGCCAGCAGCTTGGTGGGCCATGAGAACATTCAGTACTTC. The chain has TRBV5-1 and TRBJ2-4; D call uncertain. The CDR3 sequence is 14 residues long. Trimming took 0 bases from V and 7 from J, leaving 11 bases between them. The V gene's germline CDR1 is SGHRS and CDR2 YFSETQ.

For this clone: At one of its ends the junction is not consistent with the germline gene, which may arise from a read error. CDR3 coding DNA: TGTGCCAGCAGCCTTGAAGGACTCTATGTCTACACCTTC. Amino acid sequence: CASSLEGLYVYTF. The gene calls are TRBV7-9 and TRBJ1-2; D is undetermined. The CDR3 is made up of 13 amino acids. Germline V gene sequence: CDR1 SEHNR, CDR2 FQNEAQ (reference sequence).

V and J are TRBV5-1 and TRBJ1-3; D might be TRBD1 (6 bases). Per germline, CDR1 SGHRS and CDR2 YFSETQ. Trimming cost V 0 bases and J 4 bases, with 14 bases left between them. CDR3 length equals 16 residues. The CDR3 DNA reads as TGCGCCAGCAGCTTGGGGGGGCCCGCCGTCGGAAACACCATATATTTT. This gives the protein CASSLGGPAVGNTIYF.

For the CDR3, the DNA is TGTGCCAGCAGCGATACCGGGACAGGGGGCACAGAGACCCAGTACTTC. Amino acids: CASSDTGTGGTETQYF. The rearrangement joins TRBV9 to TRBJ2-5; the match to TRBD1 covers 12 bases. The CDR3 sequence is 16 residues long. The V segment lost 3 bases and the J segment 4 bases; nucleotides outside the gene matches: 7. Germline V gene sequence: CDR1 SGDLS, CDR2 YYNGEE.

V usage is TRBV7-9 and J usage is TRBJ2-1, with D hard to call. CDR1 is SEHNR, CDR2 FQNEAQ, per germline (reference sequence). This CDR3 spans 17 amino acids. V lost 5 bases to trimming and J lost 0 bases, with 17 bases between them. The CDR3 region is CASSPIFQPSSYNEQFF. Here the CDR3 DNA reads TGTGCCAGCAGCCCAATATTTCAACCGAGCTCCTACAATGAGCAGTTCTTC.

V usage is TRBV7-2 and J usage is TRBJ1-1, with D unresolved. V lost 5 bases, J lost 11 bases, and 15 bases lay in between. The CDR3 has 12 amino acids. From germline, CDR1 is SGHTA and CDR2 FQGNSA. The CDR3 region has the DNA TGTGCCAGCAGCCCCGCCAGGAATAGGGCTTTCTTT. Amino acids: CASSPARNRAFF.

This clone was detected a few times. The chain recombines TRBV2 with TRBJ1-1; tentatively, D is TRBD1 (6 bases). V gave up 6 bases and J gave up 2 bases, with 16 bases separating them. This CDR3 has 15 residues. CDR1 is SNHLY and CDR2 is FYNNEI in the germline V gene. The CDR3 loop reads CASRVKDSDNTEAFF. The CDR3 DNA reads TGTGCCAGCAGGGTAAAGGACAGCGATAACACTGAAGCTTTCTTT.

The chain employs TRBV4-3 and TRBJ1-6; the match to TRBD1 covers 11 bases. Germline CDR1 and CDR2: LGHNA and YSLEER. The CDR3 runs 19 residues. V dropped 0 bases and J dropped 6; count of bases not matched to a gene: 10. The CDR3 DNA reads TGCGCCAGCAGCCAAGATCGGGTAGGGACAGGGGGACTTAATTCACCCCTCCACTTT. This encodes CASSQDRVGTGGLNSPLHF.

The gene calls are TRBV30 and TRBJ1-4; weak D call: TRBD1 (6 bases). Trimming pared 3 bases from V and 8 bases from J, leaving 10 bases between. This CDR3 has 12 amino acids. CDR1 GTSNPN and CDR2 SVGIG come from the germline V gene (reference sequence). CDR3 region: CAWRQGREKLFF. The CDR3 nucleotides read TGTGCCTGGAGACAGGGAAGGGAAAAACTGTTTTTT.